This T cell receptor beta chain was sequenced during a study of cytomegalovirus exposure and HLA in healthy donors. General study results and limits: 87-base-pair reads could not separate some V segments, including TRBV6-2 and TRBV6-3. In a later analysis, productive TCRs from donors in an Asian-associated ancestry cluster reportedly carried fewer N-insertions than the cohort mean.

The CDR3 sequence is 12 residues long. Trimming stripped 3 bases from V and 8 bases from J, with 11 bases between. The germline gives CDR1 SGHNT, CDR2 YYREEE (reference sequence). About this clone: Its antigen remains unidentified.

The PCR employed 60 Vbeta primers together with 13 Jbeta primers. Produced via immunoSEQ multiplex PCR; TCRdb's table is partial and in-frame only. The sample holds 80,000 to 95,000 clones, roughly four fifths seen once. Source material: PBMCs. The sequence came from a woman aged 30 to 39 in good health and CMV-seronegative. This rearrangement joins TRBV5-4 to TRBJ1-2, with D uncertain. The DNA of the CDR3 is TGTGCCAGCAGCTCGATGAACGGGGGCTACACCTTC. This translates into CASSSMNGGYTF. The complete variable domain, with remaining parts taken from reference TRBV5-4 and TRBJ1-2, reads ETGVTQSPTHLIKTRGQQVTLRCSSQSGHNTVSWYQQALGQGPQFIFQYYREEENGRGNFPPRFSGLQFPNYSSELNVNALELDDSALYLCASSSMNGGYTFGSGTRLTVV.